This TCR beta chain emerged from a study of shared clonotypes between healthy human individuals. V was pared by 1 base and J by 1 base, with 7 bases between. The CDR3 is 14 residues long. CDR1 KGHSH and CDR2 LQKENI come from the germline V gene. In the study's own analysis: Junction-only immunoSEQ sequences carried no quality scores, so filtering differed. Only in-frame clones appear in the TCRdb table, and some are missing; sequencing was by immunoSEQ multiplex PCR. That table furnishes V, J and clone size, whereas the DNA furnished D and trimming. Of approximately 530,000 clones in the sample, about 96% were seen once. General study results and limits: Sharing across four donors was highest in naive CD4 (around 5%) and lowest in memory CD8 (around 0.4%).

In its sample, this clone was seen once. Its matching antigen is unknown. J is TRBJ2-5 and V is TRBV18; weak D call: TRBD1 (6 bases). The TCR sequence derives from a woman aged 25 to 39 in good health. Material for sequencing was naive CD4+ T cells sorted from blood. This sample's subset: CD45RA+ positively selected. The CDR3 DNA sequence: TGTGCCAGCTCACCACAGGGGGTCCAAGAGACCCAGTACTTC. Residues: CASSPQGVQETQYF. The full variable domain, with the rest looked up from reference TRBV18 and TRBJ2-5, is NAGVMQNPRHLVRRRGQEARLRCSPMKGHSHVYWYRQLPEEGLKFMVYLQKENIIDESGMPKERFSAEFPKEGPSILRIQQVVRGDSAAYFCASSPQGVQETQYFGPGTRLLVL.